Below, 6 T cell receptor beta chains from the same sample are listed, as sequenced in a study of OX40 agonist ivuxolimab in advanced cancers. Sequencing was performed with immunoSEQ multiplex PCR; in TCRdb, only in-frame clones are kept and a portion is missing. The sample holds 75,000 to 100,000 clones, about four fifths seen once. The sequenced sample was CD4+ or CD8+ T cells sorted from blood, obtained in a trial of the OX40 agonist ivuxolimab. Source of these receptors: an adult with an advanced solid tumor such as melanoma, head and neck, liver or kidney cancer.

The table lists this clone with a few counts. The chain has TRBV7-3 and TRBJ2-1; D not resolved. This CDR3 has 12 amino acids. CDR1 is SGHTA, CDR2 FQGTGA, per germline. The germline V and J ends were trimmed by 6 bases and 6 bases, with 9 bases remaining between them. This chain's CDR3 is CASRLESNEQFF. In DNA, the CDR3 is TGTGCCAGCAGGTTAGAATCCAATGAGCAGTTCTTC.

The chain is built from TRBV2 and TRBJ2-2, with D hard to call. V was clipped by 3 bases and J by 7 bases, with 15 bases between them. Germline CDR1 is SNHLY and CDR2 is FYNNEI. The CDR3 totals 15 residues. CDR3 sequence (DNA): TGTGCCAGCAGTGATTTTTTACAGCAGAGCGGGGAGCTGTTTTTT. This gives the protein CASSDFLQQSGELFF.

The V and J genes are TRBV16 and TRBJ1-1; D uncertain. Trimming removed 0 bases at V and 5 bases at J, with 10 bases between. This CDR3 has 14 amino acids. CDR1 and CDR2 (germline): KGHSY, FQNENV. The CDR3: CASSQSGDWTEAFF. The DNA of the CDR3 is TGTGCCAGCAGCCAATCTGGGGATTGGACTGAAGCTTTCTTT.

J is TRBJ1-2 and V is TRBV5-8; TRBD1 is a possible D gene (5 bases). Germline V gene data show CDR1 as SGHTS and CDR2 as YDEGEE. Trimming removed 0 bases at V and 4 bases at J, with 7 bases between. The CDR3 spans 13 residues. The CDR3 sequence: CASSLAQGYGYTF. CDR3 sequence (DNA): TGTGCCAGCAGCTTGGCGCAGGGCTATGGCTACACCTTC.

In its sample, this clone was seen a few times. The CDR3: CASSEANPRLAGGRRDTQYF. In nucleotides, the CDR3 is TGTGCCAGCAGTGAAGCTAACCCTAGACTAGCGGGGGGCCGGAGAGATACGCAGTATTTT. V gene TRBV2 combines with J gene TRBJ2-3, with 13 bases aligning to TRBD2. Trimming cost V 0 bases and J 5 bases; bases outside gene matches: 14. CDR3 length equals 20 residues. Germline V CDR1 and CDR2: SNHLY, FYNNEI.

The CDR3 sequence: CASSQGTTGWTDTQYF. In DNA form, the CDR3 reads TGCGCCAGCAGCCAAGGTACCACAGGATGGACAGATACGCAGTATTTT. V gene TRBV4-3 combines with J gene TRBJ2-3; D is perhaps TRBD1 (5 bases). The germline V and J ends were trimmed by 1 base and 3 bases, with 14 bases remaining between them. Germline assignment: CDR1 LGHNA and CDR2 YSLEER. This CDR3 comprises 16 residues.